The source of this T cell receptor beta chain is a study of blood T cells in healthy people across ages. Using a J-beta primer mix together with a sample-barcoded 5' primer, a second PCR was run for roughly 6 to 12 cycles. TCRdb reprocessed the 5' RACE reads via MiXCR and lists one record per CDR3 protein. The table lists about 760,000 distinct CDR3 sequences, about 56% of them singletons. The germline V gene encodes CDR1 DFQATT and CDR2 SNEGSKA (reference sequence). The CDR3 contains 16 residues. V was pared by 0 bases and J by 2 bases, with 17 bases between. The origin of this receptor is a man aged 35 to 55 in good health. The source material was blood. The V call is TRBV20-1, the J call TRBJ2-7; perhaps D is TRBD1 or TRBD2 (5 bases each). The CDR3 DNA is TGCAGTGCTAGAGATCCCGGGACCGGGCCCGCCTACGAGCAGTACTTC. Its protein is CSARDPGTGPAYEQYF.